This TCR beta chain was recovered during a study of T cells after somatic rescue of genetic block. J lost 8 bases, V lost 7 bases, and 8 bases had no gene match. Looked up from germline, CDR1 is ENHRY and CDR2 is SYGVKD. The CDR3 is 14 amino acids. TCRdb's copy holds only in-frame clones and misses some; the assay was immunoSEQ multiplex PCR. Here the sample spans 70,000 or so clones, 92% being singletons. This TCR came from a man aged 40-49 years. V is TRBV10-3 and J is TRBJ2-1; 10 nucleotides match TRBD2. Sequencing was carried out using peripheral blood mononuclear cells (PBMCs). CDR3: CAIMERGGRDEQFF. The CDR3 DNA sequence: TGTGCCATCATGGAGCGGGGGGGCAGGGATGAGCAGTTCTTC.